This T cell receptor beta chain stems from a study of Graves' ophthalmopathy and Graves' hyperthyroidism. PBMCs had their origin in fresh peripheral blood (about 10 ml). This clonotype showed up many times. RNA transcripts provided the template for amplifying TCR beta CDR3 regions. RT-PCR was first run with HTBI primers, then multiplex PCR in a second round. TCRdb analysed the multiplex PCR reads with MiXCR anew, one entry per CDR3 protein. The table records around 400,000 distinct CDR3 sequences, around 20% of them present only once. The CDR3 runs 12 residues. Trimming cost V 5 bases and J 6 bases; bases outside gene matches: 4.

Sequencing used peripheral blood. This rearrangement joins TRBV12-3 or TRBV12-4 to TRBJ2-7; TRBD1 matches 7 bases. The sequence was collected from a woman between 18 and 29 years old with Graves' ophthalmopathy. This CDR3 reads CASSNTGVEQYF. CDR3 bases: TGTGCCAGCAGTAATACAGGGGTCGAGCAGTACTTC.